The entry below gives a single TCR beta chain sequence along with its context. The antigen remains undetermined. Normal lung was sampled as far from the tumour as possible, at least 3 cm. Template was genomic DNA from frozen, unsorted single-cell suspensions. Produced via immunoSEQ multiplex PCR; TCRdb's table is partial and in-frame only. Among 2,600 or so clones, roughly four fifths were seen once, and the ten largest hold 13%. The CDR3 consists of 14 residues. This record comes from a study of immune cell composition in non-small cell lung cancer. Study summary: Most cases were lung adenocarcinoma or squamous cell carcinoma.

Whole-study findings and limits: Shared sequences between tumour-reactive and dominant in vivo clones were not proven. No significant correlation existed between pack-years smoked and tumour clonality.

This TCR came from a human donor with non-small cell lung cancer. This chain links TRBV12-2 with TRBJ1-1; no check of the table's D call, TRBD1, against the DNA was made. TRBV12-2 is a known pseudogene. Sequencing input: non-adjacent lung tissue. The CDR3: CASRPRQGDTEAFF. DNA for the CDR3: TGTGCAAGTCGCCCCCGACAGGGGGACACTGAAGCTTTCTTT.